The 14 T cell receptor beta chains given below trace back to one sample, sequenced in a study of CXCR3-negative and CXCR3-positive naive CD8 T cells. Through 5' RACE with UMI labels, the TRB cDNA libraries were prepared. No DNA is given; TCRdb re-called the 5' RACE reads and lists each CDR3 protein once. Its clone listing holds approximately 58,000 distinct CDR3 sequences. The specimen sequenced was naive CXCR3- CD8+ T cells from blood. Regarding subset: CD45RO-CCR7+CD27+CD95- naive CD8+ T cells lacking CXCR3 (TNR3-). Receptors were obtained from a human donor in good health. Some clones in this sample may be carry-over from other donors' samples.

The rearrangement joins TRBV29-1 to TRBJ1-2; TCRdb gives TRBD1 as the D gene, but with no DNA this cannot be confirmed. CDR1 and CDR2 (germline): SQVTM, ANQGSEA. The CDR3 contains 12 residues. The CDR3 region is CSVGQPPYGYTF.

V and J are TRBV24-1 and TRBJ2-6; checking the TCRdb D call of TRBD1 is not possible without DNA. The germline CDR1 and CDR2 sequences are KGHDR and SFDVKD. This CDR3 contains 22 residues. This chain's CDR3 is CATSDRRQGASIPRSGANVLTF.

V gene TRBV4-3 combines with J gene TRBJ1-1; the TCRdb D gene call, TRBD1, has no DNA to confirm it. This CDR3 spans 15 amino acids. In germline, CDR1 is LGHNA, CDR2 YSLEER. Here the CDR3 reads CASSQGGGENTEAFF.

V and J are TRBV7-9 and TRBJ2-7; the D gene TCRdb calls, TRBD1, cannot be checked with no DNA. This CDR3 spans 15 amino acids. CDR1 and CDR2 from the germline V gene are SEHNR and FQNEAQ (reference sequence). This CDR3 is CASRNQWDSSYEQYF. The entire variable domain, with the rest obtained from reference TRBV7-9 and TRBJ2-7, is as follows: DTGVSQNPRHKITKRGQNVTFRCDPISEHNRLYWYRQTLGQGPEFLTYFQNEAQLEKSRLLSDRFSAERPKGSFSTLEIQRTEQGDSAMYLCASRNQWDSSYEQYFGPGTRLTVT.

The rearrangement uses TRBV11-3 and TRBJ2-1; TCRdb names TRBD2, which stays unverified in the absence of DNA. The CDR3 is 18 residues long. Per germline, CDR1 SGHNT and CDR2 YENEEA. The CDR3 spells CASSSGLAGGPLYNEQFF.

This chain uses TRBV7-9 with TRBJ1-2. Germline V gene sequence: CDR1 SEHNR, CDR2 FQNEAQ (reference sequence). This CDR3 is 11 amino acids long. The CDR3 is CASSLSYFYTF.

The J gene is TRBJ1-1, the V gene TRBV20-1; the TCRdb D gene call, TRBD1, has no DNA to confirm it. CDR1 and CDR2 from the germline V gene are DFQATT and SNEGSKA (reference sequence). The CDR3 runs to 14 residues. CDR3 sequence reads: CSARDPDRGTEAFF.

The V call is TRBV29-1, the J call TRBJ2-1; absent DNA, TCRdb's TRBD1 call cannot be checked. The CDR3 consists of 16 residues. Germline CDR1 and CDR2: SQVTM and ANQGSEA. The CDR3 reads CSVEEQGFVSYNEQFF.

The V gene is TRBV5-1, the J gene TRBJ2-7; the TCRdb call, TRBD1, lacks DNA for checking. The CDR3 consists of 15 residues. Germline CDR1 is SGHRS and CDR2 is YFSETQ. The CDR3 is CASSGPGQGTYEQYF.

V is TRBV6-5 and J is TRBJ2-1; absent DNA, TCRdb's TRBD2 call cannot be checked. Germline CDR1 reads MNHEY; CDR2 reads SVGAGI. The CDR3 has 15 amino acids. CDR3 residues: CASSYYSGGPDEQFF.

The chain combines TRBV20-1 with TRBJ1-2. The germline V gene encodes CDR1 DFQATT and CDR2 SNEGSKA (reference sequence). CDR3 size: 14 residues. CDR3 amino acids: CSARDVQSDYGYTF.

This chain links TRBV7-9 with TRBJ2-7; TCRdb calls TRBD1, which cannot be checked without DNA. Germline lookup yields CDR1 SEHNR and CDR2 FQNEAQ (reference sequence). The CDR3 totals 14 residues. The CDR3 reads CASSQEAAYYEQYF. The variable domain in full, completed from reference TRBV7-9 and TRBJ2-7, reads DTGVSQNPRHKITKRGQNVTFRCDPISEHNRLYWYRQTLGQGPEFLTYFQNEAQLEKSRLLSDRFSAERPKGSFSTLEIQRTEQGDSAMYLCASSQEAAYYEQYFGPGTRLTVT.

The chain employs TRBV2 and TRBJ2-1; the D call from TCRdb, TRBD1, cannot be confirmed without DNA. This CDR3 is built from 16 residues. Germline V gene lookup returns CDR1 SNHLY and CDR2 FYNNEI. The CDR3 loop reads CASSESRGPFGDEQFF.

The gene calls are TRBV27 and TRBJ2-7; TCRdb's assignment of TRBD1 cannot be checked, as there is no DNA. The CDR3 contains 14 residues. The germline V gene encodes CDR1 MNHEY and CDR2 SMNVEV (reference sequence). Here the CDR3 reads CASSLARGPTEQYF.